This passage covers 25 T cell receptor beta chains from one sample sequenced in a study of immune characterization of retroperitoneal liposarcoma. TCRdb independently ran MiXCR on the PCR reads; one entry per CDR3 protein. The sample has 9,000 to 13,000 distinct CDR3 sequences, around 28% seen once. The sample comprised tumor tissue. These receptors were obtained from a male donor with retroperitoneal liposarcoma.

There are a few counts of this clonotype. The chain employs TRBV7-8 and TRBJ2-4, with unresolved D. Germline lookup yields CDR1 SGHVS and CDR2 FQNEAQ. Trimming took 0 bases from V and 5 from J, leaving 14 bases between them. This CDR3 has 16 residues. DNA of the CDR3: TGTGCCAGCAGCTTAGCGCCAGGACGCGACGAAAACATTCAGTACTTC. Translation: CASSLAPGRDENIQYF.

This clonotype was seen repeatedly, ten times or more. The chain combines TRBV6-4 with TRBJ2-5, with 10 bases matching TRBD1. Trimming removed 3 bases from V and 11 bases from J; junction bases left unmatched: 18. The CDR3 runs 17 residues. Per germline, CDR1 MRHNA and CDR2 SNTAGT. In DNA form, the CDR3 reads TGTGCCAGCAGTGATACCGGGACAGGGGATCCCTACAATGAGCAGTACTTC. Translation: CASSDTGTGDPYNEQYF.

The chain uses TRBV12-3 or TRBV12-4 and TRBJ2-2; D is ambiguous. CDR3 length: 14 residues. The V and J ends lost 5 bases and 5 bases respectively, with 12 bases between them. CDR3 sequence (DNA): TGTGCCAGCAGTCCTCGTGGACGGACCGGGGAGCTGTTTTTT. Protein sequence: CASSPRGRTGELFF.

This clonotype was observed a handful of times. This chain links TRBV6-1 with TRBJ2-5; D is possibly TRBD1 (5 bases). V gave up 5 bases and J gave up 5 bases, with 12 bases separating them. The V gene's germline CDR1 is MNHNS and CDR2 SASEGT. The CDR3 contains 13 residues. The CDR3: CASSLGRWETQYF. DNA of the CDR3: TGTGCCAGCAGTCTGGGGCGTTGGGAGACCCAGTACTTC.

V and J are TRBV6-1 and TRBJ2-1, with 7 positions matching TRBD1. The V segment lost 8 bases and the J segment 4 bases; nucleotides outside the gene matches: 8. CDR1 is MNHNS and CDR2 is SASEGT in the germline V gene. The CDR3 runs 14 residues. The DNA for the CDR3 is TGTGCCAGCGGGAAGGGGGCAGCATACAATGAGCAGTTCTTC. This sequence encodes CASGKGAAYNEQFF.

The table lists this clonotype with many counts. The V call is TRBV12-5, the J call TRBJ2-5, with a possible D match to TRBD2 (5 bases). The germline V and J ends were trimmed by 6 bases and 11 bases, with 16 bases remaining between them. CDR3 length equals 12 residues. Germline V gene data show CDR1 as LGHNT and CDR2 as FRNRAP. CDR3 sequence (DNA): TGTGCTAGTGGAAAGGACTTTTTTCAGCAGTACTTC. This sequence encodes CASGKDFFQQYF.

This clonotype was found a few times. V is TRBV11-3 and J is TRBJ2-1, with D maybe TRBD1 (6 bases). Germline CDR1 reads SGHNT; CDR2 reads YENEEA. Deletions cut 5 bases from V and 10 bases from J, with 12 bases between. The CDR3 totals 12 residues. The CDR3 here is CASSQGPYEQFF. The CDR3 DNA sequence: TGTGCCAGCAGCCAGGGGCCCTACGAGCAGTTCTTC.

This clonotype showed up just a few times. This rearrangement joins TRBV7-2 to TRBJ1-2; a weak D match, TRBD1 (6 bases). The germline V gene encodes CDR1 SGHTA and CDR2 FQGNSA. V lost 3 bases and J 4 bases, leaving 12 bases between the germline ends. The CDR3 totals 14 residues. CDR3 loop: CASSFRGAVYGYTF. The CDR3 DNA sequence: TGTGCCAGCAGCTTTCGGGGGGCTGTCTATGGCTACACCTTC. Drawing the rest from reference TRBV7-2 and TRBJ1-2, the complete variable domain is GAGVSQSPSNKVTEKGKDVELRCDPISGHTALYWYRQSLGQGLEFLIYFQGNSAPDKSGLPSDRFSAERTGGSVSTLTIQRTQQEDSAVYLCASSFRGAVYGYTFGSGTRLTVV.

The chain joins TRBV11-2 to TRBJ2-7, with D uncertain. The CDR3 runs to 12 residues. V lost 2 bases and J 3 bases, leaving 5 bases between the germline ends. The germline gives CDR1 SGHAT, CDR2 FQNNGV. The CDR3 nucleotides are TGTGCCAGCAGCTTAAACGACTACGAGCAGTACTTC. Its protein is CASSLNDYEQYF.

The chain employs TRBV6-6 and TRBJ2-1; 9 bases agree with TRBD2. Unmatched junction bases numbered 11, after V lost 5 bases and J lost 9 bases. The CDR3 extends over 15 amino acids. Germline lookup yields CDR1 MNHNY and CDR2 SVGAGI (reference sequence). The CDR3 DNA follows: TGTGCCAGCAGTGCGGGGGGGCCAGGCGGAACTGAGCAGTTCTTC. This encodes CASSAGGPGGTEQFF.

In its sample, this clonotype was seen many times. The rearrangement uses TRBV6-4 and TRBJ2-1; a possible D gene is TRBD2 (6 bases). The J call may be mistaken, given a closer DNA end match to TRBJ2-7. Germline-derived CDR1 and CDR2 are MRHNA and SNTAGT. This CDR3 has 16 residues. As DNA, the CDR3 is TGTGCCAGCAGTGACTCAACCGGGACTCCCCCCAATGAGCAGTACTTC. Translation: CASSDSTGTPPNEQYF.

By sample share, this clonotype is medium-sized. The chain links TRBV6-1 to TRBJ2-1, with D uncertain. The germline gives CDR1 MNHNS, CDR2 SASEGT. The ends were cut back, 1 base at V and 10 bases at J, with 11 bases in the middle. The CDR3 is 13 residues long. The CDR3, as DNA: TGTGCCAGCAGTGAAGGTGGCAGGTACGAGCAGTTCTTC. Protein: CASSEGGRYEQFF.

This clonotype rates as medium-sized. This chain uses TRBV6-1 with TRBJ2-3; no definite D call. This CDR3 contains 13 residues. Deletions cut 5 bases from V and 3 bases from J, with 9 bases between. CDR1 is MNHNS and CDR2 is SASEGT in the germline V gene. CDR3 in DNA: TGTGCCAGCAGTCAGGACCAGACAGATACGCAGTATTTT. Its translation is CASSQDQTDTQYF.

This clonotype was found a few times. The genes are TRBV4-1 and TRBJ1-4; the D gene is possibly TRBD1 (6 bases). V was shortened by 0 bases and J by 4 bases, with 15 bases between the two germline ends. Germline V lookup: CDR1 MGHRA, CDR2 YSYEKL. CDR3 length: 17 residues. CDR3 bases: TGCGCCAGCAGCCAAGACCCCCCGGGGACAAATAATGAAAAACTGTTTTTT. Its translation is CASSQDPPGTNNEKLFF.

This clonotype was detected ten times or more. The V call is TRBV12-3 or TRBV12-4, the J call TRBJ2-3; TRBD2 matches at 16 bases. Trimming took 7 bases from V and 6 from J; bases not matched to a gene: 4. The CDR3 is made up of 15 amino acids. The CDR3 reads CASKPGLAGGDTQYF. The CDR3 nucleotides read TGTGCCAGCAAGCCGGGACTAGCGGGAGGGGATACGCAGTATTTT.

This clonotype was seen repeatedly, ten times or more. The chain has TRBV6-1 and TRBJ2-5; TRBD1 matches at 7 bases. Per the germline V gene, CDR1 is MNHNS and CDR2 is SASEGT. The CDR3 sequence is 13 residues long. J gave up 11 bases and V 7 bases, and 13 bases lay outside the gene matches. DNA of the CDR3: TGTGCCAGCACTCTGACAGGGTACAATGAGCAGTACTTC. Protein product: CASTLTGYNEQYF.

The CDR3 loop reads CASRTTNTGELFF. The CDR3 DNA is TGTGCCAGCAGGACGACGAACACCGGGGAGCTGTTTTTT. The rearrangement uses TRBV12-3 or TRBV12-4 and TRBJ2-2; unclear D gene. Trimming shortened V by 6 bases and J by 0 bases, and 5 bases separated the two germline ends. The CDR3 totals 13 residues.

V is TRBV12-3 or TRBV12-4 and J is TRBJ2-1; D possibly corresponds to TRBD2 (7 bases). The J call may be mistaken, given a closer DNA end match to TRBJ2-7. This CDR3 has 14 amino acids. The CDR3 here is CASVGGGSYNEQYF. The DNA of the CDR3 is TGTGCCTCCGTGGGGGGGGGCTCCTACAATGAGCAGTACTTC.

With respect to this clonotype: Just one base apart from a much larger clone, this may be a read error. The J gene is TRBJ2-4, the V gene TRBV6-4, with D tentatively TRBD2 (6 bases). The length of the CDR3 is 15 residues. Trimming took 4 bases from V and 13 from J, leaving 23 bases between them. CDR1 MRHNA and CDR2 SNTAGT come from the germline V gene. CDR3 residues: CASSVAAGKGIEQYF. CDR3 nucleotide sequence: TGTGCCAGCAGTGTTGCGGCGGGGAAAGGTATTGAGCAGTACTTC.

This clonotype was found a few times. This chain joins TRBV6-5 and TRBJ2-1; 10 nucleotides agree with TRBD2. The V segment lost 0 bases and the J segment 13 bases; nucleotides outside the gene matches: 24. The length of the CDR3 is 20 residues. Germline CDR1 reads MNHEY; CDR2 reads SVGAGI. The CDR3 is CASSYSRGYERGGLEETQFF. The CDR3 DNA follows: TGTGCCAGCAGTTACTCGAGGGGTTACGAGCGGGGGGGCCTAGAAGAGACCCAGTTCTTC.

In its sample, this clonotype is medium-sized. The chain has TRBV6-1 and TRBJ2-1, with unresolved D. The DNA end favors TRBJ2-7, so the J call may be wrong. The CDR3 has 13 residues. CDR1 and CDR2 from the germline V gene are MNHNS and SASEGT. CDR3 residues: CASSVPIPNEQYF. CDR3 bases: TGTGCCAGCAGTGTCCCGATACCCAATGAGCAGTACTTC.

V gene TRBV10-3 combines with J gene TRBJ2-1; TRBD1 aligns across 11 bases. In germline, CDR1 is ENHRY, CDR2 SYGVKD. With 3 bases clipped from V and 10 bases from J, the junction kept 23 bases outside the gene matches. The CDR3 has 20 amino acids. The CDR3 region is CAISDSSGGQGAPSSYEQFF. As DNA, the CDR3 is TGTGCCATCAGTGACAGTTCAGGAGGACAGGGGGCACCTAGCTCCTACGAGCAGTTCTTC.

The CDR3 is CASSRGQMNTEAFF. The DNA of the CDR3 is TGTGCCAGCAGCCGGGGACAGATGAACACTGAAGCTTTCTTT. The chain employs TRBV6-1 and TRBJ1-1, with 7 bases matching TRBD1. V was clipped by 6 bases and J by 0 bases; unmatched bases: 4. This CDR3 region has 14 residues. Germline V lookup: CDR1 MNHNS, CDR2 SASEGT.

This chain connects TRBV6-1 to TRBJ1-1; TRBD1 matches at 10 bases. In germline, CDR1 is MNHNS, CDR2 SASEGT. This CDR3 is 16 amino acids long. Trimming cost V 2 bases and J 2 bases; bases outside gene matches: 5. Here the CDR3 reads CASSERQGAANTEAFF. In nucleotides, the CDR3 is TGTGCCAGCAGTGAAAGACAGGGGGCTGCTAACACTGAAGCTTTCTTT.

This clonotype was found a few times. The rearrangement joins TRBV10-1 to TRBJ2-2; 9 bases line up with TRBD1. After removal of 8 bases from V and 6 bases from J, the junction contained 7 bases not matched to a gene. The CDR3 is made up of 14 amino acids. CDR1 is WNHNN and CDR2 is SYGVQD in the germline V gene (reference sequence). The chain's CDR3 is CASQGTGNSGELFF. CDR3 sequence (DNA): TGCGCCAGCCAAGGGACAGGGAATTCCGGGGAGCTGTTTTTT.